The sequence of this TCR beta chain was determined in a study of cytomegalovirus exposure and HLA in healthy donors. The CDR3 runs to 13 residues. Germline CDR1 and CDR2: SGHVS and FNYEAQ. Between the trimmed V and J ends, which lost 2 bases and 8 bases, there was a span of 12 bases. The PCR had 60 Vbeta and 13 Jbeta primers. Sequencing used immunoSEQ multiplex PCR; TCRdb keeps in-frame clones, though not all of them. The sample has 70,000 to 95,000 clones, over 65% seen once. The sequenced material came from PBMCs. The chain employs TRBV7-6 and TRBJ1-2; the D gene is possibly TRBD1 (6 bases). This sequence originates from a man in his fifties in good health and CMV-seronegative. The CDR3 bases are TGTGCCAGCAGCTTAACAGGGAATTCGGGCTACACCTTC. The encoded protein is CASSLTGNSGYTF.